The TCR beta chain described here comes from a study of tumor and adjacent non-tumor tissue in lung cancer. The CDR3 length is 17 residues. V shed 4 bases, J shed 2 bases, and the junction held 11 bases outside the gene matches. Germline values: CDR1 LGHNA, CDR2 YSLEER. A modified ARM-PCR protocol with three rounds of nested PCR amplified TCRbeta. MiXCR, run by TCRdb on the multiplex PCR reads, gives a single entry per CDR3 protein. Of under 250,000 distinct CDR3 sequences listed, 70% to 75% were seen once; the top ten hold roughly 24%. No cell sorting was done before RNA was extracted from the tissue. Donors were chemotherapy-naive, newly diagnosed lung cancer surgical patients in China, August–late 2014.

The receptor was derived from a man aged 60-69 years with non-small cell lung cancer. The sample consisted of lung tumor tissue. This chain joins TRBV4-3 and TRBJ2-3; TRBD1 agrees at 8 bases. This CDR3 reads CASSLLPGQGATDTQYF. The DNA of the CDR3 is TGCGCCAGCAGCCTACTCCCCGGGCAGGGGGCCACAGATACGCAGTATTTT.